Below, one T cell receptor (beta chain) is given with its context. This sample is part of a study of cytomegalovirus exposure and HLA in healthy donors. At the level of the study: Researchers previously reported finding 90 million to 130 million unique TCR beta sequences from roughly 200 million T cells.

With 60 Vbeta and 13 Jbeta primers, the PCR was carried out. Clones were read by immunoSEQ multiplex PCR, and TCRdb kept only the in-frame ones, dropping some. This table holds 100,000 to 150,000 clones, around 76% found once. The V segment lost 4 bases and the J segment 4 bases; nucleotides outside the gene matches: 9. Germline V gene data show CDR1 as SGHRS and CDR2 as YFSETQ. This CDR3 spans 16 amino acids. The chain links TRBV5-1 to TRBJ2-2; 8 nucleotides line up with TRBD1. Sample: PBMCs. The clonotype was recovered from a woman in her 50s in good health and CMV-seronegative. This CDR3 is CASSATGQGSTGELFF. The CDR3 nucleotides read TGCGCCAGCAGCGCCACCGGACAGGGTAGCACCGGGGAGCTGTTTTTT.